Below are 18 T cell receptor beta chains sequenced from a single sample in a study of CD4 T cells in relation to SARS-CoV-2 and coronaviruses. Sequencing used immunoSEQ multiplex PCR; TCRdb keeps in-frame clones, though not all of them. The profile shows 50,000 to 70,000 clones, over 70% of them singletons. Before the COVID-19 pandemic, during about 2011-2019, CD4+ T cells were taken from unexposed donors. Sequences were obtained from memory CD4+ T cells from PBMCs. All receptors derive from a human donor in good health.

The chain uses TRBV9 and TRBJ1-5; the D gene is possibly TRBD1 (6 bases). Germline V CDR1 and CDR2: SGDLS, YYNGEE. The ends were cut back, 4 bases at V and 6 bases at J, with 14 bases in the middle. CDR3 length equals 14 residues. The CDR3 DNA reads TGTGCCAGCAGCCAAGGGGGGGGCGGTCAGCCCCAGCATTTT. Translation gives CASSQGGGGQPQHF.

The rearrangement uses TRBV7-2 and TRBJ2-5, with TRBD1 matching over 11 bases. CDR1 is SGHTA and CDR2 is FQGNSA in the germline V gene. Trimming took 5 bases from V and 4 from J; bases not matched to a gene: 3. CDR3 length equals 14 residues. The CDR3, as DNA: TGTGCCAGCAGCACGGACAGGGGGCCAGAGACCCAGTACTTC. Protein sequence: CASSTDRGPETQYF.

The CDR3 spells CASSSFPSYEQYF. CDR3 DNA: TGTGCCAGCAGTTCCTTCCCCTCCTACGAGCAGTACTTC. The chain links TRBV6-5 to TRBJ2-7; D call uncertain. This CDR3 is built from 13 residues. Trimming pared 4 bases from V and 0 bases from J, leaving 7 bases between. From germline, CDR1 is MNHEY and CDR2 SVGAGI.

The rearrangement links TRBV19 to TRBJ1-4; TRBD1 agrees at 7 bases. Germline V lookup: CDR1 LNHDA, CDR2 SQIVND (reference sequence). The ends lost 2 bases at V and 4 bases at J; junction bases unmatched: 1. The CDR3 loop spans 14 amino acids. Here the CDR3 reads CASSIQGVNEKLFF. CDR3 DNA: TGTGCCAGTAGTATACAGGGGGTTAATGAAAAACTGTTTTTT.

The V gene is TRBV20-1, the J gene TRBJ1-6; TRBD1 is a possible D gene (5 bases). Trimming removed 3 bases from V and 7 bases from J, with 19 bases in between. CDR3 length: 16 residues. Looked up from germline, CDR1 is DFQATT and CDR2 is SNEGSKA (reference sequence). CDR3 loop: CSASRGDDYSNSPLHF. The CDR3 DNA reads as TGCAGTGCTAGTAGGGGCGACGACTACTCAAATTCACCCCTCCACTTT.

The rearrangement joins TRBV18 to TRBJ2-1; 9 bases align to TRBD2. Germline trimming cut 4 bases from V and 5 bases from J; bases unmatched to any gene: 6. CDR1 KGHSH and CDR2 LQKENI come from the germline V gene. The CDR3 length is 15 residues. The CDR3 sequence is CASSRGGAMNNEQFF. CDR3 nucleotides: TGTGCCAGCTCACGCGGGGGGGCTATGAACAATGAGCAGTTCTTC.

This clone appeared once. The chain links TRBV7-8 to TRBJ1-4; 11 bases match TRBD1. This CDR3 comprises 14 residues. CDR1 and CDR2 from the germline V gene are SGHVS and FQNEAQ. The trim removed 5 bases at V and 8 bases at J, leaving 4 bases unmatched. CDR3 sequence (DNA): TGTGCCAGCAGCCTGGGACAGGGGGGGGAAAAACTGTTTTTT. Protein sequence: CASSLGQGGEKLFF.

This chain links TRBV18 with TRBJ2-1; 8 nucleotides match TRBD1. The CDR3 is 14 amino acids. The germline V gene encodes CDR1 KGHSH and CDR2 LQKENI. The ends lost 4 bases at V and 8 bases at J; junction bases unmatched: 7. The CDR3 loop is CASSQPTGADEQFF. The CDR3 DNA follows: TGTGCCAGCTCACAGCCGACAGGGGCGGATGAGCAGTTCTTC.

The V gene is TRBV3-1 (or the pseudogene TRBV3-2), the J gene TRBJ2-7; TRBD1 or TRBD2 may be the D gene (5 bases each). The CDR3 spans 14 residues. Trimming shortened V by 4 bases and J by 5 bases, and 15 bases separated the two germline ends. CDR1 LGHDT and CDR2 YNNKEL come from the germline V gene (reference sequence). CDR3 sequence: CASSPGGTINEQYF. DNA for the CDR3: TGTGCCAGCAGCCCTGGGGGAACTATCAACGAGCAGTACTTC.

The chain recombines TRBV24-1 with TRBJ2-7; 8 bases line up with TRBD1. The CDR3 covers 15 residues. Per germline, CDR1 KGHDR and CDR2 SFDVKD. Trimming removed 4 bases from V and 3 bases from J; junction bases left unmatched: 7. For the CDR3, the DNA is TGTGCCACCAGTGACCCTCGGGACAGGCTCTACGAGCAGTACTTC. Residues: CATSDPRDRLYEQYF.

The gene calls are TRBV7-6 and TRBJ1-1; the D gene is possibly TRBD1 (5 bases). Trimming took 3 bases from V and 5 from J, leaving 13 bases between them. CDR1 SGHVS and CDR2 FNYEAQ come from the germline V gene. The CDR3 sequence is 14 residues long. CDR3 coding DNA: TGTGCCAGCAGCTTTGGGGGAGGGGAAACTGAAGCTTTCTTT. The encoded protein is CASSFGGGETEAFF. Filled out from reference TRBV7-6 and TRBJ1-1, the complete variable domain reads GAGVSQSPRYKVTKRGQDVALRCDPISGHVSLYWYRQALGQGPEFLTYFNYEAQQDKSGLPNDRFSAERPEGSISTLTIQRTEQRDSAMYRCASSFGGGETEAFFGQGTRLTVV.

The chain recombines TRBV28 with TRBJ2-1; 9 positions match TRBD2. The ends lost 6 bases at V and 5 bases at J; junction bases unmatched: 17. The germline V gene encodes CDR1 MDHEN and CDR2 SYDVKM. This CDR3 has 18 residues. CDR3 in DNA: TGTGCCAGCAGCCTGAACAATCGGCGACTAGCGGCTAACAATGAGCAGTTCTTC. The encoded protein is CASSLNNRRLAANNEQFF.

This chain uses TRBV7-2 with TRBJ2-3; 10 positions agree with TRBD2. V was clipped by 5 bases and J by 11 bases; unmatched bases: 4. The CDR3 is 12 residues long. CDR1 and CDR2 from the germline V gene are SGHTA and FQGNSA. CDR3 DNA: TGTGCCAGCAGCGTTACTAGCGGGGAGCAGTATTTT. The encoded protein is CASSVTSGEQYF.

The chain recombines TRBV19 with TRBJ1-5; possible D gene TRBD1, 6 bases. This CDR3 has 18 amino acids. Looked up from germline, CDR1 is LNHDA and CDR2 is SQIVND (reference sequence). Trimming stripped 7 bases from V and 1 base from J, with 23 bases between. The CDR3 spells CASMWDGRGLGSNQPQHF. In nucleotides, the CDR3 is TGTGCCAGTATGTGGGACGGGCGGGGGCTGGGAAGCAATCAGCCCCAGCATTTT.

The chain carries TRBV7-8 and TRBJ2-2; no clear D. Trimming shortened V by 0 bases and J by 3 bases, and 8 bases separated the two germline ends. Germline-derived CDR1 and CDR2 are SGHVS and FQNEAQ. The length of the CDR3 is 15 residues. The CDR3 region is CASSLASVHTGELFF. CDR3 DNA sequence: TGTGCCAGCAGCTTAGCCAGTGTGCACACCGGGGAGCTGTTTTTT.

The chain employs TRBV21-1 and TRBJ2-7; the tabulated D call, TRBD1, remains unverified against the DNA. TRBV21-1 is a pseudogene locus. This CDR3 spans 13 amino acids. CDR3 sequence reads: CASSRDRGYEQYF. For the CDR3, the DNA is TGTGCCAGCAGCAGAGACAGGGGTTACGAGCAGTACTTC.

The CDR3 sequence: CATSRDRVTGNTIYF. DNA of the CDR3: TGTGCCACCAGCAGAGATCGGGTTACTGGAAACACCATATATTTT. The gene calls are TRBV15 and TRBJ1-3; no clear D. This CDR3 has 15 amino acids. CDR1 and CDR2 (germline): LNHNV, YYDKDF (reference sequence). V lost 0 bases and J lost 2, with 8 bases in between.

This rearrangement joins TRBV6-6 to TRBJ1-2; TRBD1 matches at 8 bases. This CDR3 contains 16 residues. J was trimmed by 1 base and V by 4 bases; bases with no gene match: 8. Germline loops: CDR1 MNHNY, CDR2 SVGAGI (reference sequence). CDR3 nucleotide sequence: TGTGCCAGCAGTTGGGGGACAGGCCTCTATAACTATGGCTACACCTTC. Protein sequence: CASSWGTGLYNYGYTF.